This T cell receptor beta chain is drawn from a study of shared T cell receptors in the human thymus. Method: immunoSEQ multiplex PCR; TCRdb's copy keeps in-frame clones and lacks some. The data contain around 340,000 clones, approximately 95% of them singletons. Germline V lookup: CDR1 SNHLY, CDR2 FYNNEI. The CDR3 has 16 residues. After removal of 7 bases from V and 6 bases from J, the junction contained 9 bases not matched to a gene. Specimen: thymocytes. This TCR came from a human donor. This chain uses TRBV2 with TRBJ2-1, with TRBD2 matching 13 bases. The CDR3 nucleotides are TGTGCCAGCACCAACATGGGACTAGCGGGAATCAATGAGCAGTTCTTC. It codes for CASTNMGLAGINEQFF.